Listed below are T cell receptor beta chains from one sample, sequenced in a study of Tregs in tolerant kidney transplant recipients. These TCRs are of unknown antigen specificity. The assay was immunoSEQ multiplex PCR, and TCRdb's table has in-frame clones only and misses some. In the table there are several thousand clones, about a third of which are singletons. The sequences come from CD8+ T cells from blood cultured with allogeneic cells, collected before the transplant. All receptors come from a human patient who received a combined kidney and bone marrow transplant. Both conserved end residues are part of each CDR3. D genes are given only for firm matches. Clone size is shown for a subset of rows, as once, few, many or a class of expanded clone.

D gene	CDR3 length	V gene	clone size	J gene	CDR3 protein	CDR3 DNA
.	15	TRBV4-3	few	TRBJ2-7	CASSQVQGHPYEQYF	TGCGCCAGCAGCCAAGTTCAGGGGCACCCCTACGAGCAGTACTTC
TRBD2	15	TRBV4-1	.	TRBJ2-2	CASSQDSGWTGELFF	TGCGCCAGCAGCCAAGATAGCGGGTGGACCGGGGAGCTGTTTTTT
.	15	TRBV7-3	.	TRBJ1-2	CASSLDNTGHYGYTF	TGTGCCAGCAGCTTAGATAATACAGGGCACTATGGCTACACCTTC
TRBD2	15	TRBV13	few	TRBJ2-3	CASSPTGTTGDTQYF	TGTGCCAGCAGCCCAACCGGGACTACGGGGGATACGCAGTATTTT
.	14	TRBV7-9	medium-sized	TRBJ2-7	CASSFRQGSYEQYF	TGTGCCAGCAGCTTTCGCCAGGGTTCCTACGAGCAGTACTTC
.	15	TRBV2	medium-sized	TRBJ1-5	CASSETGQGLQPQHF	TGTGCCAGCAGTGAAACGGGTCAGGGACTCCAGCCCCAGCATTTT
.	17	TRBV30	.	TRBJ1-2	CAWSVLPRESLHYGYTF	TGTGCCTGGAGTGTACTTCCAAGGGAGAGTTTACACTATGGCTACACCTTC
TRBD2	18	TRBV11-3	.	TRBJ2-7	CASSFGLAGGLLSYEQYF	TGTGCCAGCAGCTTCGGACTAGCGGGAGGACTCCTTTCCTACGAGCAGTACTTC
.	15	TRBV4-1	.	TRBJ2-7	CASSQTRDGPGEQYF	TGCGCCAGCAGCCAGACTAGGGACGGCCCTGGGGAGCAGTACTTC
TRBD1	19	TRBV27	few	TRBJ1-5	CASSLGAPVTGELFQPQHF	TGTGCCAGCAGTTTAGGGGCCCCCGTGACAGGGGAATTGTTTCAGCCCCAGCATTTT
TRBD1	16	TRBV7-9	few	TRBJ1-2	CASSPSEGGIYYGYTF	TGTGCCAGCAGCCCCAGCGAAGGGGGCATCTACTATGGCTACACCTTC
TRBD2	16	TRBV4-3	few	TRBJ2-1	CASSQVQAGGPHEQFF	TGCGCCAGCAGCCAAGTTCAAGCGGGAGGGCCGCATGAGCAGTTCTTC
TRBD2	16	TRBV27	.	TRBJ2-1	CASSFVLAGGSNEQFF	TGTGCCAGCAGCTTCGTTTTAGCGGGAGGTAGCAATGAGCAGTTCTTC
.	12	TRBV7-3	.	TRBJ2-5	CASSPTGETQYF	TGTGCCAGCAGCCCAACCGGGGAGACCCAGTACTTC
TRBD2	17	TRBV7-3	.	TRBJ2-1	CASSLNGGGSSYNEQFF	TGTGCCAGCAGCTTAAATGGGGGGGGGAGCTCCTACAATGAGCAGTTCTTC
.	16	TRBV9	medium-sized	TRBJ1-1	CASSAGEGWSHTEAFF	TGTGCCAGCAGCGCGGGGGAGGGTTGGTCGCACACTGAAGCTTTCTTT
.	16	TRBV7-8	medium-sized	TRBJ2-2	CASSLAGTSNTGELFF	TGTGCCAGCAGCTTAGCGGGGACATCGAACACCGGGGAGCTGTTTTTT
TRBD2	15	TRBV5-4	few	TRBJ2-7	CASSSLAVSSYEQYF	TGCGCCAGCAGCTCACTAGCGGTGAGCTCCTACGAGCAGTACTTC
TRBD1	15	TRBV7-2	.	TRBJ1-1	CASSLVGTGGTEAFF	TGTGCCAGCAGCTTAGTGGGGACAGGGGGCACTGAAGCTTTCTTT
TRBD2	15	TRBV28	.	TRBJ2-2	CASSLLRGVTGELFF	TGTGCCAGCAGTTTATTGCGGGGGGTGACCGGGGAGCTGTTTTTT
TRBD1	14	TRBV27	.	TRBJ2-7	CASSLGQGAYEQYF	TGTGCCAGCAGTCTCGGACAGGGCGCCTACGAGCAGTACTTC
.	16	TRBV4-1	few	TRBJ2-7	CASSQGGATHSYEQYF	TGCGCCAGCAGCCAAGGGGGAGCTACCCACTCCTACGAGCAGTACTTC
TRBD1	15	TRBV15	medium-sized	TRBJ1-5	CATSSDRGRNQPQHF	TGTGCCACCAGCTCCGACAGGGGGAGAAATCAGCCCCAGCATTTT
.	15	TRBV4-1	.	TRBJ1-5	CASRSTGYSNQPQHF	TGCGCCAGCAGATCTACAGGGTATAGCAATCAGCCCCAGCATTTT
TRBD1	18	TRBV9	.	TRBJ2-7	CASSVVHVSTGGTYEQYF	TGTGCCAGCAGCGTAGTTCATGTTTCTACAGGGGGCACTTACGAGCAGTACTTC
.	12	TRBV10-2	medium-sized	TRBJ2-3	CASRGGGDTQYF	TGCGCCAGCAGAGGGGGGGGAGATACGCAGTATTTT
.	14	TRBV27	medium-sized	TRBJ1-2	CASSFFGGTYGYTF	TGTGCCAGCAGTTTCTTCGGGGGGACCTACGGCTACACCTTC
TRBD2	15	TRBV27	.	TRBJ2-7	CASSPGVSGRLGQYF	TGTGCCAGCAGTCCCGGGGTAAGCGGGAGATTAGGGCAGTACTTC
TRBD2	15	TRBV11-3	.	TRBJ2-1	CASSSRERPGNEQFF	TGTGCCAGCAGCTCGCGGGAGCGCCCGGGGAATGAGCAGTTCTTC
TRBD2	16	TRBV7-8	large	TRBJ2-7	CASSLGWASGGDEQYF	TGTGCCAGCAGCTTAGGGTGGGCTAGCGGGGGCGACGAGCAGTACTTC
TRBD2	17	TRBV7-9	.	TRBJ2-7	CASSFGLAGETYYEQYF	TGTGCCAGCAGCTTCGGACTAGCGGGAGAAACCTACTACGAGCAGTACTTC
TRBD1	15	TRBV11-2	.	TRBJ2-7	CASSLQDRVPYEQYF	TGTGCCAGCAGCTTACAGGACAGGGTGCCCTACGAGCAGTACTTC
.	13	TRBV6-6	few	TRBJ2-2	CASSWPNTGELFF	TGTGCCAGCAGTTGGCCAAACACCGGGGAGCTGTTTTTT
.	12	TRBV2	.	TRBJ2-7	CARRLGNDEQYF	TGTGCCAGACGACTAGGGAACGACGAGCAGTACTTC
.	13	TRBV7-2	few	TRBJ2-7	CASSLVRTVELYF	TGTGCCAGCAGCTTAGTTCGGACAGTCGAGTTGTACTTC
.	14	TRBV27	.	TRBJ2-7	CASSFIGGSDEQYF	TGTGCCAGCAGTTTCATCGGGGGTTCGGACGAGCAGTACTTC
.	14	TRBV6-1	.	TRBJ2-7	CASSLLDTTYEQYF	TGTGCCAGCAGTCTCTTGGACACCACCTACGAGCAGTACTTC
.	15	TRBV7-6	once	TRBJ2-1	CASSLGQGIPQRQFF	TGTGCCAGCAGCTTAGGTCAGGGGATTCCCCAACGGCAGTTCTTC
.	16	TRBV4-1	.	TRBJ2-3	CASSQELGGGIDTQYF	TGCGCCAGCAGCCAAGAGTTAGGCGGCGGTATAGATACGCAGTATTTT
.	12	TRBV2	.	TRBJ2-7	CATLLATYEQYF	TGTGCCACACTACTAGCTACCTACGAGCAGTACTTC
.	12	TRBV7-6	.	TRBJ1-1	CASSSGGREAFF	TGTGCCAGCAGCTCCGGGGGGAGAGAAGCTTTCTTT
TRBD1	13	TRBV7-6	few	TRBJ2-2	CASGTGNTGELFF	TGTGCCAGCGGGACAGGGAACACCGGGGAGCTGTTTTTT
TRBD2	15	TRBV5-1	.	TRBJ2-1	CASSLGLAGGPEQFF	TGCGCCAGCAGCTTGGGACTAGCGGGGGGGCCTGAGCAGTTCTTC
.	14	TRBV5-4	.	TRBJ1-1	CASSEARGGTEAFF	TGTGCCAGCAGCGAAGCTAGGGGAGGTACTGAAGCTTTCTTT
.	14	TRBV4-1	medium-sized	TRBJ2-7	CASSQGDADYEQYF	TGCGCCAGCAGCCAAGGTGACGCGGACTACGAGCAGTACTTC
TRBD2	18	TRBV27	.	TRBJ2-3	CASSLLLAGGPGTDTQYF	TGTGCCAGCAGTTTATTGCTAGCGGGAGGGCCGGGCACAGATACGCAGTATTTT
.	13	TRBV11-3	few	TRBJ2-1	CASSFTINNEQFF	TGTGCCAGCAGCTTCACTATTAACAATGAGCAGTTCTTC
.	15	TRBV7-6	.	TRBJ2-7	CASSLADSPSYEQYF	TGTGCCAGCAGCTTAGCCGACTCCCCCTCCTACGAGCAGTACTTC
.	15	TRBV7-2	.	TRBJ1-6	CASSLTRELDSPLHF	TGTGCCAGCAGCTTAACCCGGGAGTTAGATTCACCCCTCCACTTT
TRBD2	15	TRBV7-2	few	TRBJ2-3	CASSLLLAGADTQYF	TGTGCCAGCAGCTTATTATTAGCGGGAGCAGATACGCAGTATTTT
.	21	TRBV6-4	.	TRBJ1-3	CASSDHQAEGISPLSGNTIYF	TGTGCCAGCAGTGACCACCAAGCGGAGGGAATCTCCCCTCTCTCTGGAAACACCATATATTTT
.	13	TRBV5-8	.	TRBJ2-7	CASSLDNNYEQYF	TGTGCCAGCAGCTTGGATAATAACTACGAGCAGTACTTC
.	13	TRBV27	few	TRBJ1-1	CASSLGRGTEAFF	TGTGCCAGCAGTTTAGGGCGGGGGACTGAAGCTTTCTTT
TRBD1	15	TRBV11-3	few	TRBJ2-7	CASSAWDSPPGEQYF	TGTGCCAGCAGCGCCTGGGACAGTCCCCCGGGAGAGCAGTACTTC
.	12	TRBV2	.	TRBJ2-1	CAREGPYNEQFF	TGTGCCAGGGAGGGGCCCTACAATGAGCAGTTCTTC
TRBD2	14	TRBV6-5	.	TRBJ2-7	CASCGGNRPYEQYF	TGTGCCAGCTGCGGGGGAAACCGTCCCTACGAGCAGTACTTC
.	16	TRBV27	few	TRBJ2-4	CASSLLAGGNKNIQYF	TGTGCCAGCAGTTTATTGGCAGGCGGGAACAAAAACATTCAGTACTTC
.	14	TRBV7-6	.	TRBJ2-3	CASSSAISADTQYF	TGTGCCAGCAGCTCTGCCATTAGCGCAGATACGCAGTATTTT
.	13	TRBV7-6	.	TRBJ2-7	CASSPGAIYEQYF	TGTGCCAGCAGCCCCGGAGCGATCTACGAGCAGTACTTC
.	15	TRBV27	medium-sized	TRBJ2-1	CASSPGVSAYNEQFF	TGTGCCAGCAGTCCAGGGGTCAGTGCCTACAATGAGCAGTTCTTC